Each of the 19 T cell receptor beta chains below was sequenced from the same sample in a study of blood T cell repertoires in COVID-19. The assay was immunoSEQ multiplex PCR, and TCRdb's table has in-frame clones only and misses some. The sample holds approximately 260,000 clones, about 81% seen once. The material sequenced was peripheral blood. The receptors shown here come from a woman aged 55-75 years with active or convalescent COVID-19.

DNA for the CDR3: TGTGCCAGCAGCGTAACCACGGGACTAGCGGGGGGGCCGGATACGCAGTATTTT. As protein: CASSVTTGLAGGPDTQYF. The rearrangement joins TRBV9 to TRBJ2-3; 16 nucleotides match TRBD2. CDR3 length: 18 residues. The J segment lost 6 bases and the V segment lost 1 base, leaving 8 bases of the junction unmatched. Germline CDR1 and CDR2: SGDLS and YYNGEE.

This sequence joins TRBV6-5 and TRBJ1-1, with D possibly TRBD1 on 5 matching bases. V was shortened by 0 bases and J by 1 base, with 9 bases between the two germline ends. Germline values: CDR1 MNHEY, CDR2 SVGAGI. The CDR3 covers 15 residues. CDR3 bases: TGTGCCAGCAGTTACTCCCCTGGACAGAACACTGAAGCTTTCTTT. Protein sequence: CASSYSPGQNTEAFF.

The chain has TRBV7-9 and TRBJ1-4, with D hard to call. Germline CDR1 reads SEHNR; CDR2 reads FQNEAQ (reference sequence). Trimming shortened V by 2 bases and J by 7 bases, and 17 bases separated the two germline ends. The CDR3 is 16 residues long. For the CDR3, the DNA is TGTGCCAGCAGCTTAAGTTTCGGCAGGTTTGGTGAAAAACTGTTTTTT. As protein: CASSLSFGRFGEKLFF.

In DNA, the CDR3 is TGTGCCATCAGTGGACAGGGGGCGGCAGATACGCAGTATTTT. This sequence encodes CAISGQGAADTQYF. The chain joins TRBV10-3 to TRBJ2-3, with TRBD1 identical over 10 bases. This CDR3 is built from 14 residues. The trim removed 4 bases at V and 4 bases at J, leaving 2 bases unmatched. Germline-derived CDR1 and CDR2 are ENHRY and SYGVKD.

The chain employs TRBV6-6 and TRBJ1-5; 7 nucleotides agree with TRBD1. CDR3 length: 20 residues. From germline, CDR1 is MNHNY and CDR2 SVGAGI (reference sequence). The V segment lost 5 bases and the J segment 7 bases; nucleotides outside the gene matches: 26. The CDR3 DNA is TGTGCCAGCAGTCACCCCCCATCACCAAAGACAGGGTTGAGCGGCCAGCCCCAGCATTTT. Translation: CASSHPPSPKTGLSGQPQHF.

In this sample, this clone turned up a few times. The CDR3 DNA is TGTGCCAGCAGCTTAGAGGGGACAGCGGCTTTCATGAACACTGAAGCTTTCTTT. This sequence encodes CASSLEGTAAFMNTEAFF. This chain links TRBV7-8 with TRBJ1-1, with TRBD1 matching 7 bases. This CDR3 comprises 18 residues. V trimming: 1 base; J trimming: 0 bases; junction bases outside the gene matches: 11. Germline CDR1 reads SGHVS; CDR2 reads FQNEAQ.

This clone was seen many times. The chain recombines TRBV6-5 with TRBJ1-5; 10 positions match TRBD1. V lost 4 bases and J lost 6; bases outside the gene matches: 6. Germline CDR1 is MNHEY and CDR2 is SVGAGI. This CDR3 comprises 15 residues. This CDR3 reads CASSSAGQGSQPQHF. The DNA of the CDR3 is TGTGCCAGCAGTTCCGCGGGACAGGGGAGTCAGCCCCAGCATTTT.

The rearrangement joins TRBV7-3 to TRBJ2-3; D not resolved. The length of the CDR3 is 16 residues. Germline-derived CDR1 and CDR2 are SGHTA and FQGTGA. V lost 2 bases to trimming and J lost 0 bases, with 12 bases between them. CDR3 protein: CASSLQVTASTDTQYF. In DNA form, the CDR3 reads TGTGCCAGCAGCTTACAAGTAACTGCTAGCACAGATACGCAGTATTTT.

The sample holds one count of this clone. This chain links TRBV3-1 (or the pseudogene TRBV3-2) with TRBJ2-4, with TRBD2 identical over 7 bases. This CDR3 has 15 amino acids. With V trimmed by 4 bases and J by 5 bases, 8 bases remained unmatched. From germline, CDR1 is LGHDT and CDR2 YNNKEL (reference sequence). The CDR3 DNA reads TGTGCCAGCAGCCTTCAGCGGGGAGGGGAAAACATTCAGTACTTC. This gives the protein CASSLQRGGENIQYF.

The chain carries TRBV13 and TRBJ2-7; 9 nucleotides align to TRBD1. Germline V gene data show CDR1 as PRHDT and CDR2 as FYEKMQ (reference sequence). The CDR3 is 15 residues long. The ends lost 3 bases at V and 2 bases at J; junction bases unmatched: 5. The CDR3 spells CASSFRGQGTYEQYF. The CDR3 bases are TGTGCCAGCAGCTTTAGAGGACAGGGGACCTACGAGCAGTACTTC.

The genes are TRBV11-1 and TRBJ2-5; 8 bases line up with TRBD1. This CDR3 is 15 amino acids long. J was trimmed by 4 bases and V by 1 base; bases with no gene match: 5. From germline, CDR1 is SGHAT and CDR2 FQDESV (reference sequence). CDR3 sequence (DNA): TGTGCCAGCAGCTTAGGGCAGGGGGCGCGAGAGACCCAGTACTTC. This encodes CASSLGQGARETQYF.

The chain has TRBV9 and TRBJ1-5; D uncertain. The CDR3 contains 11 residues. V was cut by 3 bases and J by 6 bases, with 4 bases left in between. In germline, CDR1 is SGDLS, CDR2 YYNGEE. CDR3 sequence reads: CASSERQPQHF. The CDR3 DNA reads TGTGCCAGCAGCGAGCGTCAGCCCCAGCATTTT.

This chain links TRBV6-6 with TRBJ1-4; 8 positions match TRBD1. The germline gives CDR1 MNHNY, CDR2 SVGAGI (reference sequence). This CDR3 has 14 residues. The J segment lost 8 bases and the V segment lost 6 bases, leaving 8 bases of the junction unmatched. CDR3 loop: CASRTGTGGEKLFF. CDR3 DNA sequence: TGTGCCAGCAGGACCGGGACAGGAGGAGAAAAACTGTTTTTT.

The rearrangement joins TRBV5-6 to TRBJ2-7; D gene uncertain. The CDR3 totals 14 residues. Trimming took 0 bases from V and 6 from J, leaving 13 bases between them. Germline assignment: CDR1 SGHDT and CDR2 YYEEEE. CDR3 in amino acids: CASSLDLRPPEQYF. CDR3 coding DNA: TGTGCCAGCAGCTTGGATCTCAGGCCTCCCGAGCAGTACTTC.

The genes are TRBV28 and TRBJ2-7; the D gene is possibly TRBD1 (6 bases). Germline CDR1 MDHEN, CDR2 SYDVKM. The CDR3 has 13 amino acids. The V and J ends lost 8 bases and 0 bases respectively, with 11 bases between them. The CDR3 loop reads CASSRGRSYEQYF. The CDR3 DNA follows: TGTGCCAGCTCCAGGGGCCGCTCCTACGAGCAGTACTTC.

The CDR3: CATSRGADRGLWENIQYF. CDR3 bases: TGTGCCACCAGCAGAGGGGCGGACAGGGGGCTGTGGGAAAACATTCAGTACTTC. The rearrangement links TRBV15 to TRBJ2-4; 11 nucleotides match TRBD1. The trim removed 1 base at V and 5 bases at J, leaving 10 bases unmatched. The CDR3 is made up of 18 amino acids. CDR1 LNHNV and CDR2 YYDKDF come from the germline V gene (reference sequence).

The chain joins TRBV7-9 to TRBJ2-2; 7 bases agree with TRBD1. CDR3 length: 15 residues. Germline values: CDR1 SEHNR, CDR2 FQNEAQ (reference sequence). V gave up 5 bases and J gave up 4 bases; unmatched junction bases: 7. DNA of the CDR3: TGTGCCAGCAGCCTGACAGGGTCCGCCACCGGGGAGCTGTTTTTT. It yields the protein CASSLTGSATGELFF. The entire variable domain, with the rest obtained from reference TRBV7-9 and TRBJ2-2, is as follows: DTGVSQNPRHKITKRGQNVTFRCDPISEHNRLYWYRQTLGQGPEFLTYFQNEAQLEKSRLLSDRFSAERPKGSFSTLEIQRTEQGDSAMYLCASSLTGSATGELFFGEGSRLTVL.

The V call is TRBV7-3, the J call TRBJ1-2; D may be TRBD1 (6 bases). This CDR3 has 16 amino acids. The V and J ends lost 2 bases and 7 bases respectively, with 20 bases between them. CDR1 and CDR2 (germline): SGHTA, FQGTGA. The CDR3 loop reads CASSLWTRQVEIGYTF. In DNA form, the CDR3 reads TGTGCCAGCAGCTTATGGACCCGACAGGTCGAAATTGGCTACACCTTC.

This chain joins TRBV6-5 and TRBJ1-6; 9 positions agree with TRBD1. CDR1 is MNHEY and CDR2 is SVGAGI in the germline V gene. CDR3 size: 14 residues. The ends lost 5 bases at V and 7 bases at J; junction bases unmatched: 3. The DNA of the CDR3 is TGTGCCAGCAGTAGGGACAGGGTGAATTCACCCCTCCACTTT. Translated: CASSRDRVNSPLHF.